The 13 T cell receptor beta chains presented below share a single source sample, sequenced in a study of CD8+ T cells in alopecia areata. Reverse transcription of extracted RNA yielded cDNA, which provided the sequencing template. Generated by immunoSEQ multiplex PCR, the TCRdb table keeps only in-frame clones and is missing some. In total the sample includes under 2,000 clones, none of them seen once. The material sequenced was lesional skin. Receptors were obtained from a C3H/HeJ mouse with alopecia areata. The mouse strain carries the MHC haplotype H2-k.

The sample holds many counts of this clone. The listed genes are named as in mouse. Coverage ceases 4 residues before the CDR3 finishes, and the germline J gene fills in the end. The chain uses TRBV13-3 and TRBJ2-7, with TRBD2 as a possible D gene (5 bases). The germline V gene has CDR1 NNHDY and CDR2 SYVADS. The CDR3 extends over 13 amino acids. The CDR3 bases that were read are TGTGCCAGCAGTGATGGCTGGGCGTAT. This gives the protein CASSDGWAY. Given in full, the CDR3 is CASSDGWAYEQYF.

Note on this clone: The gene symbols are mouse symbols. The read falls 4 residues short of the CDR3 end, and the missing part is taken from the germline J gene. The V gene is TRBV5, the J gene TRBJ2-3; 9 bases fit TRBD2. The CDR3 has 15 residues. J gave up 2 bases and V 3 bases, and 3 bases lay outside the gene matches. CDR1 and CDR2 (germline): LGHNA, YNLKQL (reference sequence). The CDR3 loop reads CASSHRTGVAETLYF. The covered CDR3 bases are TGTGCCAGCAGCCACAGGACTGGGGTTGCAGAA.

This clone was observed at least ten times. Gene names and germline refer to mouse. The read is 4 residues too short to cover the CDR3 end, so that end is filled in from the germline J gene. At the DNA level, this CDR3 is encoded by other sequences in the same sample as well. This sequence joins TRBV14 and TRBJ2-5; 9 nucleotides align to TRBD2. The CDR3 runs to 14 residues. The J segment lost 3 bases and the V segment lost 4 bases, leaving 3 bases of the junction unmatched. Germline V gene lookup returns CDR1 SGHDT and CDR2 FRDEAV. Here the CDR3 reads CASSPTGGQDTQYF. CDR3 DNA, as far as it was read: TGTGCCAGCAGTCCGACTGGGGGACAAGAC.

This clone is deemed medium-sized. Germline and genes here are mouse. Read data end 4 residues before the CDR3 end; the end is taken from the germline J gene. The rearrangement joins TRBV19 to TRBJ2-1, with TRBD1 identical over 11 bases. CDR1 FNHDT and CDR2 SITEND come from the germline V gene (reference sequence). Trimming cost V 2 bases and J 5 bases; bases outside gene matches: 3. The CDR3 runs 15 residues. The CDR3 sequence: CASSIRGQGDAEQFF. The sequenced CDR3 bases are TGTGCCAGCAGTATTAGGGGACAGGGGGATGCT.

This clone was seen a few times. Gene names and germline refer to mouse. Sequencing ends 4 residues short of the CDR3 end; the germline J gene provides the rest. This chain joins TRBV13-1 and TRBJ1-2; TRBD1 matches at 9 bases. CDR3 length: 14 residues. Germline values: CDR1 NSHNY, CDR2 SYGAGN. The J segment lost 2 bases and the V segment lost 4 bases, leaving 3 bases of the junction unmatched. Partial CDR3 DNA: TGTGCCAGCAGTCTGGACAGGGGTAACTCC. The encoded protein is CASSLDRGNS. The whole CDR3 protein reads CASSLDRGNSDYTF.

This clone was counted at least ten times. Gene names and germline refer to mouse. Partial CDR3 DNA: TGTGCCAGCAACTGGGGGGAGGGCACCGGG. Protein product: CASNWGEGTG. The whole CDR3 is CASNWGEGTGQLYF. V is TRBV19 and J is TRBJ2-2; the match to TRBD2 covers 9 bases. The read halts 4 residues ahead of the CDR3 end, with the missing end drawn from the germline J gene. CDR3 length: 14 residues. V shed 6 bases and J 4 bases; nucleotides not matched to a gene: 4. The germline gives CDR1 FNHDT, CDR2 SITEND (reference sequence).

This clone was seen repeatedly, ten times or more. Germline and genes here are mouse. The read gets to within 4 residues of the CDR3 end, and the germline J gene fills in the rest. The chain employs TRBV19 and TRBJ2-5, with 10 nucleotides matching TRBD2. This CDR3 region has 14 residues. The V segment lost 6 bases and the J segment 1 base; nucleotides outside the gene matches: 2. CDR1 is FNHDT, CDR2 SITEND, per germline (reference sequence). The DNA read from the CDR3 is TGTGCCAGCACCTGGGGGGGCGACCAAGAC. Translated: CASTWGGDQD. The CDR3 in its entirety is CASTWGGDQDTQYF.

This clone showed up many times. All gene names here are mouse names. The CDR3 extends 4 residues past the end of the read, so its final part is completed from the germline J gene. The sample carries other DNA sequences with the same CDR3. V is TRBV19 and J is TRBJ1-2; 7 bases are shared with TRBD1. Losses at the gene ends were 4 bases for V and 0 bases for J; bases not matched to a gene: 3. This CDR3 comprises 14 residues. CDR1 FNHDT and CDR2 SITEND come from the germline V gene (reference sequence). The CDR3 sequence: CASSRDRANSDYTF. CDR3 DNA (partial): TGTGCCAGCAGTCGGGACAGAGCAAACTCC.

On this clone: Gene names denote mouse genes. The CDR3 end is not reached by the read, which stops 4 residues before it; the germline J gene fills it in. V and J are TRBV14 and TRBJ2-1; D gene ambiguous. V was pared by 5 bases and J by 5 bases, with 5 bases between. Germline V gene data show CDR1 as SGHDT and CDR2 as FRDEAV. The CDR3 consists of 11 residues. CDR3 residues: CASSSDAEQFF. CDR3 bases read: TGTGCCAGCAGCTCAGATGCT.

Of note for this clone: This probably arose from a read error, given a far larger clone one base away. Here the gene names and germline are mouse. The read comes to an end 4 residues before the CDR3 does, leaving the germline J gene to fill in the end. The chain links TRBV13-2 to TRBJ2-7; D gene unclear. Trimming stripped 7 bases from V and 3 bases from J, with 8 bases between. Germline CDR1 NNHNN, CDR2 SYGAGS (reference sequence). This CDR3 comprises 11 residues. CDR3: CASRDNYEQYF. Incomplete CDR3 DNA: TGTGCCAGCAGAGACAACTAT.

This clone is categorized as medium-sized. The genes and germline here are from mouse. The read stops 4 residues short of the end of the CDR3; the missing end is completed from the germline J gene. V gene TRBV13-3 combines with J gene TRBJ2-4; D call uncertain. Per germline, CDR1 NNHDY and CDR2 SYVADS. CDR3 length: 11 amino acids. This chain's CDR3 is CASSDKNTLYF. CDR3 bases read: TGTGCCAGCAGTGACAAAAAC.

With regard to this clone: Genes here carry mouse names. The read ends 4 residues shy of where the CDR3 ends; the end is completed using the germline J gene. This chain uses TRBV1 with TRBJ2-5, with 11 positions matching TRBD2. The CDR3 covers 16 residues. Germline CDR1 NSQYPW, CDR2 LRSPGD (reference sequence). The CDR3 bases that were read are TGCACCTGCAGTGCAGATAGGGACTGGGGGAGAGAC. It is translated as CTCSADRDWGRD. The entire CDR3 reads CTCSADRDWGRDTQYF.

As to this clone: Genes and germline are mouse. The CDR3 end lies 4 residues beyond the end of the read and is filled in from the germline J gene. The chain has TRBV19 and TRBJ2-7, with D maybe TRBD1 (6 bases). Trimming pared 5 bases from V and 0 bases from J, leaving 15 bases between. The CDR3 has 15 residues. The germline V gene has CDR1 FNHDT and CDR2 SITEND (reference sequence). The CDR3 DNA, read in part, is TGTGCCAGCAGCCACCCTAGGGGGTCCTCCTAT. Protein sequence: CASSHPRGSSY. The whole CDR3 sequence reads CASSHPRGSSYEQYF.